The 7 T cell receptor beta chains below come from one sample, sequenced in a study of cytomegalovirus exposure and HLA in healthy donors. Profiling relied on immunoSEQ multiplex PCR, and the TCRdb table lists in-frame clones only, not all of them. The table includes under 150,000 clones, more than 75% detected once. The source material was PBMCs. These receptors were collected from a man aged 18 to 30 in good health and CMV-seropositive.

CDR3: CASSEPGVQTEAFF. DNA of the CDR3: TGTGCCAGCAGTGAACCAGGGGTACAGACTGAAGCTTTCTTT. The chain couples TRBV25-1 to TRBJ1-1; TRBD1 might be the D (6 bases). The V end lost 2 bases, the J end lost 5 bases, and 12 bases lay between the germline ends. The CDR3 totals 14 residues. The germline gives CDR1 MGHDK, CDR2 SYGVNS.

The V gene is TRBV6-5, the J gene TRBJ1-1; TRBD1 might be the D (6 bases). This CDR3 comprises 16 residues. Germline V gene data show CDR1 as MNHEY and CDR2 as SVGAGI. V was trimmed by 1 base and J by 1 base, leaving 13 bases between them. CDR3 amino acids: CASSYYTGTPNTEAFF. CDR3 coding DNA: TGTGCCAGCAGTTACTATACCGGGACACCGAACACTGAAGCTTTCTTT.

V and J are TRBV2 and TRBJ2-7, with TRBD1 identical over 9 bases. Per the germline V gene, CDR1 is SNHLY and CDR2 is FYNNEI. CDR3 length equals 15 residues. After removal of 6 bases from V and 2 bases from J, the junction contained 8 bases not matched to a gene. CDR3 residues: CASSADRGEAYEQYF. The CDR3 coding sequence is TGTGCCAGCAGCGCCGACAGGGGGGAGGCCTACGAGCAGTACTTC.

The chain employs TRBV6-1 and TRBJ1-6; no definite D call. This CDR3 has 16 residues. Trimming removed 0 bases at V and 9 bases at J, with 15 bases between. Germline V gene sequence: CDR1 MNHNS, CDR2 SASEGT. CDR3 loop: CASSEALTGWGSPLHF. The CDR3 nucleotides read TGTGCCAGCAGTGAAGCCCTCACGGGGTGGGGTTCACCCCTCCACTTT.

The V and J genes are TRBV19 and TRBJ2-7; 8 nucleotides agree with TRBD1. V lost 10 bases to trimming and J lost 3 bases; unmatched junction nucleotides: 5. Germline V gives CDR1 LNHDA, CDR2 SQIVND (reference sequence). The CDR3 spans 12 residues. The CDR3 protein is CATMTGVYEQYF. The DNA for the CDR3 is TGTGCCACCATGACAGGGGTCTACGAGCAGTACTTC.

The chain carries TRBV5-1 and TRBJ2-1, with a possible D match to TRBD2 (6 bases). Germline V gene data show CDR1 as SGHRS and CDR2 as YFSETQ. V gave up 2 bases and J gave up 10 bases, with 13 bases separating them. This CDR3 has 13 amino acids. Written as DNA, the CDR3 is TGCGCCAGCAGCTTCTCCGGGACTGGAGAGCAGTTCTTC. This translates into CASSFSGTGEQFF.

The chain employs TRBV9 and TRBJ2-5; possibly TRBD2 for D (5 bases). Germline-derived CDR1 and CDR2 are SGDLS and YYNGEE. The germline V and J ends were trimmed by 0 bases and 3 bases, with 9 bases remaining between them. The CDR3 has 14 amino acids. CDR3 sequence (DNA): TGTGCCAGCAGCGTAGGAGTCGGGGAAGAGACCCAGTACTTC. The encoded protein is CASSVGVGEETQYF.